This TCR beta chain was recovered during a study of cytomegalovirus exposure and HLA in healthy donors. Study-level points and caveats: An analysis done earlier found most TCR beta V segments productive about 90% or about 30% of the time. Cytomegalovirus status was reportedly diagnosed by the classifier with high specificity and sensitivity. Most TCR sequences proved rare, with some public TCRs found in many donors. Presence/absence analysis assumed near-uniform sequencing depth across donors.

PCR primers comprised 60 Vbeta and 13 Jbeta primers. The data were produced by immunoSEQ multiplex PCR, yet TCRdb's version contains in-frame clones alone and is incomplete. The profile shows about 120,000 clones, roughly three fifths of them singletons. As regards this clone: Its antigen is not known.

The source of this sequence is a man aged 40-49 years in good health and CMV-seropositive. The sample consisted of PBMCs.

CDR3 amino acids: CASSLVRAELSTDTQYF. The CDR3 DNA reads TGTGCCAGCAGCTTGGTGCGTGCGGAGCTAAGCACAGATACGCAGTATTTT. This chain uses TRBV5-6 with TRBJ2-3; D is ambiguous. Deletions cut 0 bases from V and 0 bases from J, with 14 bases between. Germline V gene lookup returns CDR1 SGHDT and CDR2 YYEEEE. There are 17 residues in the CDR3.